These 10 T cell receptor beta chains originate from one sample sequenced in a study of blood T cell repertoires in COVID-19. TCRdb's table, derived via immunoSEQ multiplex PCR, lists solely in-frame clones and lacks some. The data hold 53,000 or so clones, with around 79% observed a single time. Sequencing was done on a sample of peripheral blood. Receptor source: a man aged 60 to 75 with acute or convalescent COVID-19.

The chain employs TRBV5-1 and TRBJ1-3, with 8 bases identical to TRBD1. The V gene's germline CDR1 is SGHRS and CDR2 YFSETQ. Germline trimming cut 3 bases from V and 2 bases from J; bases unmatched to any gene: 16. The CDR3 is 19 amino acids. The CDR3 DNA reads as TGCGCCAGCAGCTCACTGCCTTCCGCCTTGACAGGGGCTGGAAACACCATATATTTT. Protein product: CASSSLPSALTGAGNTIYF.

As DNA, the CDR3 is TGTGCCAGCAGCCAAGACGCCGGGAGGGCCGTCCACGAGCAGTACTTC. It codes for CASSQDAGRAVHEQYF. This chain joins TRBV3-1 (or the pseudogene TRBV3-2) and TRBJ2-7, with 8 bases fitting TRBD2. Germline assignment: CDR1 LGHDT and CDR2 YNNKEL (reference sequence). CDR3 length: 16 residues. With 0 bases clipped from V and 5 bases from J, the junction kept 9 bases outside the gene matches.

The J gene is TRBJ2-2, the V gene TRBV11-3, with TRBD1 as a possible D gene (6 bases). Trimming cost V 4 bases and J 0 bases, with 6 bases left between them. This CDR3 is 14 amino acids long. Germline V gene sequence: CDR1 SGHNT, CDR2 YENEEA. For the CDR3, the DNA is TGTGCCAGCAGCTGGGACACGAACACCGGGGAGCTGTTTTTT. The encoded protein is CASSWDTNTGELFF.

The V call is TRBV6-5, the J call TRBJ2-7, with unresolved D. CDR1 is MNHEY and CDR2 is SVGAGI in the germline V gene. The CDR3 extends over 13 amino acids. V was shortened by 6 bases and J by 5 bases, with 14 bases between the two germline ends. The CDR3 bases are TGTGCCAGCAGGGATGGCGGTACTAACGAGCAGTACTTC. Its protein product is CASRDGGTNEQYF.

The chain has TRBV5-4 and TRBJ2-1; 8 nucleotides line up with TRBD2. Germline CDR1 SGHNT, CDR2 YYREEE (reference sequence). Trimming at V came to 10 bases and at J to 0 bases, leaving 12 bases not matched to a gene. The CDR3 sequence is 16 residues long. The CDR3 coding sequence is TGTGCCTGGATAGGGGGGAGCGGGAGCTCCTACAATGAGCAGTTCTTC. Amino acids: CAWIGGSGSSYNEQFF.

The chain carries TRBV19 and TRBJ1-1, with a weak D call TRBD1 (6 bases). This CDR3 is 15 amino acids long. Germline V gene data show CDR1 as LNHDA and CDR2 as SQIVND (reference sequence). Trimming cost V 5 bases and J 3 bases, with 16 bases left between them. DNA for the CDR3: TGTGCCAGTAGTCTGTCCAGGGGAGTGTACACTGAAGCTTTCTTT. This gives the protein CASSLSRGVYTEAFF.

V usage is TRBV6-5 and J usage is TRBJ2-2; the D gene is possibly TRBD1 (6 bases). This CDR3 is built from 14 residues. V shed 2 bases and J shed 5 bases, with 9 bases lying between them. The germline CDR1 and CDR2 sequences are MNHEY and SVGAGI. CDR3 coding DNA: TGTGCCAGCAGTTACGGAAGGGGGACCGGGGAGCTGTTTTTT. It specifies CASSYGRGTGELFF.

This clone came up a few times. The V call is TRBV6-6, the J call TRBJ1-4; D remains ambiguous. Germline CDR1 reads MNHNY; CDR2 reads SVGAGI (reference sequence). CDR3 length: 10 residues. V dropped 6 bases and J dropped 7 bases, with 3 bases sitting between them. The CDR3 reads CASRAEKLFF. CDR3 DNA: TGTGCCAGCAGGGCTGAAAAACTGTTTTTT.

V and J are TRBV19 and TRBJ1-5; no definite D call. Germline V CDR1 and CDR2: LNHDA, SQIVND (reference sequence). CDR3 length equals 13 residues. The ends were cut back, 1 base at V and 4 bases at J, with 5 bases in the middle. CDR3 sequence reads: CASSIVVNQPQHF. The CDR3, as DNA: TGTGCCAGTAGTATAGTAGTAAATCAGCCCCAGCATTTT.

This clone was counted a few times. V usage is TRBV6-2 or TRBV6-3 and J usage is TRBJ2-3; no clear D. The CDR3 covers 14 residues. The ends were cut back, 2 bases at V and 0 bases at J, with 6 bases in the middle. CDR1 and CDR2 from the germline V gene are MNHEY and SVGEGT. The CDR3 region has the DNA TGTGCCAGCAGTTACCTCGGGAGCACAGATACGCAGTATTTT. This translates into CASSYLGSTDTQYF.